These 13 T cell receptor beta chains originate from one sample sequenced in a study of identical twins. TCRdb re-called the 5' RACE reads with MiXCR, one entry per CDR3 protein. The repertoire holds roughly 350,000 distinct CDR3 sequences, with approximately 8.7% as singletons. The sequencing input was naive T cells sorted from blood. The receptors shown here come from a woman between 45 and 65 years old in good health.

This clonotype was found a few times. This chain uses TRBV6-1 with TRBJ2-5, with 8 bases that match TRBD2. The CDR3 has 17 amino acids. Germline V gene lookup returns CDR1 MNHNS and CDR2 SASEGT. J was trimmed by 4 bases and V by 2 bases; bases with no gene match: 12. CDR3 in amino acids: CASSEKLADLPGETQYF. In nucleotides, the CDR3 is TGTGCCAGCAGTGAAAAACTAGCGGACCTACCGGGAGAGACCCAGTACTTC.

The J gene is TRBJ2-7, the V gene TRBV5-6, with D possibly TRBD1 on 6 matching bases. Germline assignment: CDR1 SGHDT and CDR2 YYEEEE. CDR3 length equals 15 residues. Trimming left V 7 bases short and J 2 bases short, with 19 bases between. CDR3 in amino acids: CASGRGIRTAYEQYF. The CDR3 DNA follows: TGTGCCAGCGGCAGGGGTATCCGGACCGCCTACGAGCAGTACTTC.

This clonotype was seen only a few times. The chain couples TRBV7-9 to TRBJ2-2, with 7 nucleotides matching TRBD1. Germline trimming cut 6 bases from V and 3 bases from J; bases unmatched to any gene: 4. The CDR3 runs 14 residues. CDR1 and CDR2 (germline): SEHNR, FQNEAQ (reference sequence). This CDR3 is CASSRDRYTGELFF. CDR3 nucleotide sequence: TGTGCCAGCAGTCGGGACAGATACACCGGGGAGCTGTTTTTT.

This clonotype has ten or more counts. The chain carries TRBV12-3 or TRBV12-4 and TRBJ2-1; D remains ambiguous. Deletions cut 5 bases from V and 5 bases from J, with 4 bases between. The CDR3 length is 11 residues. CDR3 protein: CASSVHNEQFF. The DNA for the CDR3 is TGTGCCAGCAGTGTCCACAATGAGCAGTTCTTC.

This clonotype has more than one count but fewer than ten. The genes are TRBV6-6 and TRBJ2-5; 10 nucleotides align to TRBD2. Germline CDR1 is MNHNY and CDR2 is SVGAGI (reference sequence). The CDR3 spans 14 residues. J gave up 5 bases and V 9 bases, and 9 bases lay outside the gene matches. Here the CDR3 DNA reads TGTGCCAGTGTTAGCGGGAGGCGACCGGAGACCCAGTACTTC. It specifies CASVSGRRPETQYF.

This clonotype was counted a few times. V gene TRBV11-3 combines with J gene TRBJ1-1; 7 bases align to TRBD1. Germline trimming cut 10 bases from V and 5 bases from J; bases unmatched to any gene: 16. Germline CDR1 is SGHNT and CDR2 is YENEEA. The CDR3 sequence is 15 residues long. Here the CDR3 reads CATTGASLPATEAFF. The DNA of the CDR3 is TGTGCCACCACAGGGGCCTCCCTGCCAGCGACTGAAGCTTTCTTT.

This clonotype was seen ten or more times. The CDR3 coding sequence is TGCGCCAGCTCTGAAACGACTAGCGGAGCGAACACCGGGGAGCTGTTTTTT. Translation: CASSETTSGANTGELFF. J is TRBJ2-2 and V is TRBV4-1, with 9 bases matching TRBD2. The CDR3 covers 17 residues. Germline values: CDR1 MGHRA, CDR2 YSYEKL. V shed 8 bases and J 0 bases; nucleotides not matched to a gene: 10.

This chain uses TRBV3-1 with TRBJ2-1; 11 bases line up with TRBD2. The CDR3 spans 21 residues. The germline gives CDR1 LGHDT, CDR2 YNNKEL (reference sequence). Trimming removed 4 bases from V and 2 bases from J; junction bases left unmatched: 19. In DNA form, the CDR3 reads TGTGCCAGCAGCCGCTTCGGGACAGCCGTAGCGGGAGGGGGACCCTACAATGAGCAGTTCTTC. As protein: CASSRFGTAVAGGGPYNEQFF.

This clonotype was counted many times. The chain has TRBV27 and TRBJ1-1; 7 bases are a match to TRBD1. The V gene end was trimmed by 5 bases and the J gene end by 1 base; junction bases not matched to a gene: 4. In germline, CDR1 is MNHEY, CDR2 SMNVEV (reference sequence). The CDR3 runs 14 residues. The CDR3 DNA follows: TGTGCCAGCAGTAAGGGGACAGCGAACACTGAAGCTTTCTTT. As protein: CASSKGTANTEAFF.

This clonotype showed up just a few times. The CDR3 reads CASSSHPSGTGNNEQFF. Written as DNA, the CDR3 is TGTGCCAGCAGCTCCCACCCTAGCGGGACAGGAAACAATGAGCAGTTCTTC. V usage is TRBV7-9 and J usage is TRBJ2-1; TRBD2 is a possible D gene (9 bases). Germline lookup yields CDR1 SEHNR and CDR2 FQNEAQ (reference sequence). The V end lost 4 bases, the J end lost 5 bases, and 21 bases lay between the germline ends. The CDR3 consists of 17 residues.

Only a few counts were recorded for this clonotype. This chain joins TRBV5-8 and TRBJ2-1; a weak D match, TRBD2 (5 bases). This CDR3 has 16 residues. With 0 bases removed from V and 4 bases from J, the gap between germline ends came to 14 bases. CDR1 is SGHTS and CDR2 is YDEGEE in the germline V gene. The CDR3 is CASSLVWERAYNEQFF. For the CDR3, the DNA is TGTGCCAGCAGCTTGGTCTGGGAGCGTGCTTACAATGAGCAGTTCTTC.

The gene calls are TRBV29-1 and TRBJ2-2; D is unclear. V lost 5 bases to trimming and J lost 5 bases, with 12 bases between them. Germline V CDR1 and CDR2: SQVTM, ANQGSEA. The CDR3 has 13 residues. Written as DNA, the CDR3 is TGCAGCGTTCAACCGGGTCGGACCGGGGAGCTGTTTTTT. Translation gives CSVQPGRTGELFF.

This clonotype was counted between two and nine times. One end of the junction fails to match germline, which may point to a read error. The chain employs TRBV2 and TRBJ2-3; weak D call: TRBD2 (5 bases). The CDR3 consists of 15 residues. Per germline, CDR1 SNHLY and CDR2 FYNNEI. In nucleotides, the CDR3 is TGTGCCAGCAGCGAAGAGGTAGCGTCCCCAGATACGCAGTATTTT. Its translation: CASSEEVASPDTQYF.